This record concerns one T cell receptor (beta chain) sequence. Some clones are missing from TCRdb's copy, which holds only in-frame ones; the method was immunoSEQ multiplex PCR. The sample includes just over 9,500 clones, approximately 59% of them seen just once. The germline gives CDR1 SGDLS, CDR2 YYNGEE. CDR3 length: 18 residues. Unmatched junction bases numbered 6, after V lost 0 bases and J lost 0 bases. These data originate in a study of tissue T cells after allogeneic stem cell transplantation. The chain is built from TRBV9 and TRBJ2-6, with 7 bases aligning to TRBD1. The sequence derives from a woman aged 18 to 55 with breast cancer. Sequences were derived from tissue from the ileum, sampled at autopsy. The CDR3 DNA follows: TGTGCCAGCAGCGTAGCCGGGACAGCGAACTCTGGGGCCAACGTCCTGACTTTC. Translated, it gives CASSVAGTANSGANVLTF.